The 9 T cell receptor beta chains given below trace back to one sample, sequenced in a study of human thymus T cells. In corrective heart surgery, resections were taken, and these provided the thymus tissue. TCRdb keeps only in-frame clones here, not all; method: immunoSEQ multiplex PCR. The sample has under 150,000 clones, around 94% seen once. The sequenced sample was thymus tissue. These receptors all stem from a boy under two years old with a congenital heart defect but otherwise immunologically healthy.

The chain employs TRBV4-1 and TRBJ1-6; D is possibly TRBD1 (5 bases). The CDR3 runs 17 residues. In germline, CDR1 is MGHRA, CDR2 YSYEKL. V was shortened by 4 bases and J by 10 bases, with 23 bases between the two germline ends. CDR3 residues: CASSPEGRFDTGSPLHF. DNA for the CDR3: TGCGCCAGCAGCCCAGAGGGGAGATTCGACACAGGATCACCCCTCCACTTT.

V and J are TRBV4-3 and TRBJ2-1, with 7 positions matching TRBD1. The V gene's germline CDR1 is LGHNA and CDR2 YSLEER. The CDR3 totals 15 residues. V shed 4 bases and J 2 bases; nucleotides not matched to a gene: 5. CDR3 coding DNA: TGCGCCAGCAGCCCTGACAGGGAGACCTACAATGAGCAGTTCTTC. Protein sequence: CASSPDRETYNEQFF.

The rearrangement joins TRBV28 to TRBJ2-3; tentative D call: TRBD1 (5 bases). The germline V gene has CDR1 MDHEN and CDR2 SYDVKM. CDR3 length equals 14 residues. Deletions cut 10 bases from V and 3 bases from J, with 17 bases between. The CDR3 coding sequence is TGTGCCACCCGAACCCACAGGTTAACAGATACGCAGTATTTT. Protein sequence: CATRTHRLTDTQYF.

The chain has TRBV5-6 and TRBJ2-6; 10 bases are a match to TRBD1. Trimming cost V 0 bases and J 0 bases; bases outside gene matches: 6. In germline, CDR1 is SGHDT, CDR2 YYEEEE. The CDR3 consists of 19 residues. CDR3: CASSLAPGQGFSGANVLTF. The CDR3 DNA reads TGTGCCAGCAGCTTGGCCCCGGGACAGGGGTTCTCTGGGGCCAACGTCCTGACTTTC.

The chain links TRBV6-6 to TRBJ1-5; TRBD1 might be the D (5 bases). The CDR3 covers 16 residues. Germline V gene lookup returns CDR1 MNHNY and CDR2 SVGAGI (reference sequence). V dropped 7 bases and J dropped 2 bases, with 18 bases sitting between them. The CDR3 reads CASTLRGGRGNQPQHF. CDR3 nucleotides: TGTGCCAGCACCCTAAGGGGAGGCCGGGGCAATCAGCCCCAGCATTTT.

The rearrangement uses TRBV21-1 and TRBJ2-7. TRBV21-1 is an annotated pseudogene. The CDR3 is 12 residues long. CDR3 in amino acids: CASHWDRYEQYF. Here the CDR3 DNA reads TGTGCCAGCCACTGGGACCGGTACGAGCAGTACTTC.

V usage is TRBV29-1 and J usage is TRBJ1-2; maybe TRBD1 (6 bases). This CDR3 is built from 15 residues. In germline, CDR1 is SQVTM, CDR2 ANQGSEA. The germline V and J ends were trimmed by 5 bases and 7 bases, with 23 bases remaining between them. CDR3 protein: CSVQRGRRSKSGYTF. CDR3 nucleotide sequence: TGCAGCGTTCAACGGGGGCGCAGGTCTAAGAGTGGCTACACCTTC.

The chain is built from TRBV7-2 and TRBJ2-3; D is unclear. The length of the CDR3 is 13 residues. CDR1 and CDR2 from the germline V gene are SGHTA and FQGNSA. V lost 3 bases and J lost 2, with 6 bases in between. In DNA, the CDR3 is TGTGCCAGCAGCTTGAAGTCCACAGATACGCAGTATTTT. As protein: CASSLKSTDTQYF.

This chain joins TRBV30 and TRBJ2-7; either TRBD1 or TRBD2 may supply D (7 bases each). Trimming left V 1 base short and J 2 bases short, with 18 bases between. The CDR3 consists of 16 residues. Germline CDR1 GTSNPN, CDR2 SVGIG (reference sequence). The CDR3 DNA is TGTGCCTGGAGTGAGGGGGCGGGGGATGGGCCCTACGAGCAGTACTTC. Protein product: CAWSEGAGDGPYEQYF.